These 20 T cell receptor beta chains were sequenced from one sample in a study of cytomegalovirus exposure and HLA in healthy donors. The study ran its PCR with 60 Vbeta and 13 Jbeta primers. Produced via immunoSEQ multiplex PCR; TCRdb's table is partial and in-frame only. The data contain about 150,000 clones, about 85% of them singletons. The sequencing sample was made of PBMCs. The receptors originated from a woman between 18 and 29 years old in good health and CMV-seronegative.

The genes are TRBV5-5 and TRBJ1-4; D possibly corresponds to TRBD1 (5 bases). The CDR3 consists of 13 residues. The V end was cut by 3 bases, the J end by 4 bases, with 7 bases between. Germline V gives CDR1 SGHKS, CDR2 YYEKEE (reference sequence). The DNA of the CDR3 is TGTGCCAGCAGCTGGGGGGGTAATGAAAAACTGTTTTTT. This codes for CASSWGGNEKLFF.

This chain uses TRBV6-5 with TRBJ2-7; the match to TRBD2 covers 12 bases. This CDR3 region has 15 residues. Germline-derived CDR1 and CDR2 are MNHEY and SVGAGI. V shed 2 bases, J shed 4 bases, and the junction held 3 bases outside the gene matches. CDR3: CASSYGLAGGYEQYF. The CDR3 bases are TGTGCCAGCAGTTACGGGCTAGCGGGGGGGTACGAGCAGTACTTC.

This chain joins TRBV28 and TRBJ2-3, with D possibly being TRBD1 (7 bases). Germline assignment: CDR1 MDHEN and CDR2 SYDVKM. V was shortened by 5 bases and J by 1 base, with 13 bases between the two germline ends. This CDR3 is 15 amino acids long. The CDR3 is CASSGRRGGTDTQYF. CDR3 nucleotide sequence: TGTGCCAGCAGTGGACGCAGGGGGGGCACAGATACGCAGTATTTT.

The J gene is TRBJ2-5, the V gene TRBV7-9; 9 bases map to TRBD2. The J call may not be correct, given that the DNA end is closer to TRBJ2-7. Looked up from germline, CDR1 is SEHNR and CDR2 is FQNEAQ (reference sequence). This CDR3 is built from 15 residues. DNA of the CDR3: TGTGCCAGCAGCCCCGGACTAGCGCTCTCCTACGAGCAGTACTTC. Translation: CASSPGLALSYEQYF.

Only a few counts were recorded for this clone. The DNA of the CDR3 is TGTGCCAGTAGTATTCAGCAGGGAAGCTCTGGAAACACCATATATTTT. Translating gives CASSIQQGSSGNTIYF. This chain links TRBV19 with TRBJ1-3; D possibly corresponds to TRBD1 (5 bases). Between the trimmed V and J ends, which lost 3 bases and 0 bases, there was a span of 12 bases. The CDR3 sequence is 16 residues long. Germline CDR1 is LNHDA and CDR2 is SQIVND (reference sequence).

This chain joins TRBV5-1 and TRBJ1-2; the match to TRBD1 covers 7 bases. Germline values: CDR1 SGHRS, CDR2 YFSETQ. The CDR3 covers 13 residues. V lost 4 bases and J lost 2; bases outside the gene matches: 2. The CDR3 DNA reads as TGCGCCAGCAGCGTGGACAGGAACTATGGCTACACCTTC. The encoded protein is CASSVDRNYGYTF. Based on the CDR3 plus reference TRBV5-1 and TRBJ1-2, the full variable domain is KAGVTQTPRYLIKTRGQQVTLSCSPISGHRSVSWYQQTPGQGLQFLFEYFSETQRNKGNFPGRFSGRQFSNSRSEMNVSTLELGDSALYLCASSVDRNYGYTFGSGTRLTVV.

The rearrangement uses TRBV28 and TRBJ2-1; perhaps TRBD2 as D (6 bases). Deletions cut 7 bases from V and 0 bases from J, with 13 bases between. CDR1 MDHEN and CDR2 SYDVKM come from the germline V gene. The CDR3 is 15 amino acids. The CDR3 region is CASKGTVFSYNEQFF. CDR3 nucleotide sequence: TGTGCCAGCAAGGGGACTGTGTTCTCCTACAATGAGCAGTTCTTC.

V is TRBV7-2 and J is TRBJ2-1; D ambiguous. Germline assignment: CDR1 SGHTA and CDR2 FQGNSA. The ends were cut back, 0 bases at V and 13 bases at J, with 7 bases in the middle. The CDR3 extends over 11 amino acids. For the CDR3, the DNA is TGTGCCAGCAGCTTAGCGCTAGACCAGTTCTTC. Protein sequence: CASSLALDQFF.

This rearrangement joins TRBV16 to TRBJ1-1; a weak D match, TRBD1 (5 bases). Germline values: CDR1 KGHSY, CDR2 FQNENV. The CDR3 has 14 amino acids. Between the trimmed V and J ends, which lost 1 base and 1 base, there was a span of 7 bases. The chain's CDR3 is CASSQLQGNTEAFF. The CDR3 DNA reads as TGTGCCAGCAGCCAATTGCAGGGGAACACTGAAGCTTTCTTT.

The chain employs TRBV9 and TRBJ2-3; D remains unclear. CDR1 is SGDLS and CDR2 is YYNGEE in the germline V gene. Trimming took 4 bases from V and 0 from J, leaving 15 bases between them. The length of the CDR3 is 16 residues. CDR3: CASSPRPTPSTDTQYF. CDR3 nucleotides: TGTGCCAGCAGCCCTCGTCCTACCCCTAGCACAGATACGCAGTATTTT.

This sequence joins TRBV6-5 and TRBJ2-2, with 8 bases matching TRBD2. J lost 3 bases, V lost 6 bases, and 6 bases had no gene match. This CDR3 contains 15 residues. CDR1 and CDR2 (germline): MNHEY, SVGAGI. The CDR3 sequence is CASSLPAGDTGELFF. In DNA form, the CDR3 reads TGTGCCAGCAGCCTCCCAGCGGGAGACACCGGGGAGCTGTTTTTT.

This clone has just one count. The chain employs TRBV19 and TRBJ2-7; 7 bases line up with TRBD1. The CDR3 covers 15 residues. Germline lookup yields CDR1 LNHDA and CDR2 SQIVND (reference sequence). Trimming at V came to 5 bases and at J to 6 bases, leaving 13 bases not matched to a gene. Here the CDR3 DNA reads TGTGCCAGTAGTCCCCGGACAGGCCCGGCGGGCGAGCAGTACTTC. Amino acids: CASSPRTGPAGEQYF.

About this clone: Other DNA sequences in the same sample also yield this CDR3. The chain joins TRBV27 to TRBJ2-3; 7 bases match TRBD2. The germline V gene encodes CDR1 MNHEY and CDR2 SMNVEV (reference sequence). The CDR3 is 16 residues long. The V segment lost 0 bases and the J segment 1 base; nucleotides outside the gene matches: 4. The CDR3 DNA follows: TGTGCCAGCAGTTTATCGCGGGGGACTCGCACAGATACGCAGTATTTT. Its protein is CASSLSRGTRTDTQYF.

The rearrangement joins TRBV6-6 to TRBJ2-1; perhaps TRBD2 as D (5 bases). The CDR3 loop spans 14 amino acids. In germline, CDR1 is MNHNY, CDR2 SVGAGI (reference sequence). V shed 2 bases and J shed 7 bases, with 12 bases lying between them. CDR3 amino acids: CASSYGVALNEQFF. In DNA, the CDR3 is TGTGCCAGCAGTTACGGGGTAGCGTTGAATGAGCAGTTCTTC.

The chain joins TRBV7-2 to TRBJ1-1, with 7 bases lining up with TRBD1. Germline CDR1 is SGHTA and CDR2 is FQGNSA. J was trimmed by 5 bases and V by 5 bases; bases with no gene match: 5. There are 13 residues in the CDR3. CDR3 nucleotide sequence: TGTGCCAGCAGCCAGGAGGGGGCTACTGAAGCTTTCTTT. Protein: CASSQEGATEAFF.

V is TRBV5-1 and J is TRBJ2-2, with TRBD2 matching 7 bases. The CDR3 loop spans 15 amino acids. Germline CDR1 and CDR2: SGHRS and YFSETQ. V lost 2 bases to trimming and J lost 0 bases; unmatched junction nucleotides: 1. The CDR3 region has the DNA TGCGCCAGCAGCTTAGCGGGACCGAACACCGGGGAGCTGTTTTTT. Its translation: CASSLAGPNTGELFF.

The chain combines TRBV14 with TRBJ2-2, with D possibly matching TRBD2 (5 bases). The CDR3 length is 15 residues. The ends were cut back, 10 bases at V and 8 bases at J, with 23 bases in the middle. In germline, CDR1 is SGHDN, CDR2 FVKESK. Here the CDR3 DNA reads TGTGCCACCTCCCTGCTGGGCCGGGGTATAGGGGAGCTGTTTTTT. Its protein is CATSLLGRGIGELFF.

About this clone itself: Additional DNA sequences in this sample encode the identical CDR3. This CDR3 reads CASSLGTRMQETQYF. CDR3 DNA: TGCGCCAGCAGTCTCGGGACTAGGATGCAAGAGACCCAGTACTTC. This chain connects TRBV5-1 to TRBJ2-5, with 8 nucleotides matching TRBD2. Germline V gene lookup returns CDR1 SGHRS and CDR2 YFSETQ. The J segment lost 2 bases and the V segment lost 5 bases, leaving 8 bases of the junction unmatched. This CDR3 contains 15 residues. The full variable domain, with the rest looked up from reference TRBV5-1 and TRBJ2-5, is KAGVTQTPRYLIKTRGQQVTLSCSPISGHRSVSWYQQTPGQGLQFLFEYFSETQRNKGNFPGRFSGRQFSNSRSEMNVSTLELGDSALYLCASSLGTRMQETQYFGPGTRLLVL.

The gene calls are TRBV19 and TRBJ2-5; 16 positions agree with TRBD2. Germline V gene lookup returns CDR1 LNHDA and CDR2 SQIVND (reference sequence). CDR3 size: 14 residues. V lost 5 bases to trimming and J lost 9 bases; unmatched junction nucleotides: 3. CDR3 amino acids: CASSPGTSGGAQYF. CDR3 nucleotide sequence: TGTGCCAGTAGTCCTGGGACTAGCGGGGGGGCCCAGTACTTC.

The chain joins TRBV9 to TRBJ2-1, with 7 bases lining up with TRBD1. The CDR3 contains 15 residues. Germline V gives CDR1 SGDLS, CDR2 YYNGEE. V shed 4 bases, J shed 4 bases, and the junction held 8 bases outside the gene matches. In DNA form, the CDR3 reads TGTGCCAGCAGCCCAGTCGAGGGGGCTTACAATGAGCAGTTCTTC. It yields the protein CASSPVEGAYNEQFF.